The TCR beta chain under discussion was sequenced for a study of post-analysis software for immune sequencing data. Study-level findings and limits: Patients carried roughly five TRBV segments more frequently than controls did, and TRBV5-6, TRBV5-1 and TRBV20-1 were among them.

Each TCR beta cDNA library carried unique molecular identifiers. TCRdb fed the PCR reads into MiXCR, producing one record per CDR3 protein. The data contain approximately 690,000 distinct CDR3 sequences, around 60% of them singletons. This CDR3 has 14 residues. Germline loops: CDR1 MNHEY, CDR2 SVGAGI. V trimming: 2 bases; J trimming: 6 bases; junction bases outside the gene matches: 6. This clonotype was detected only a few times. As yet, its antigen is unknown. Source material: blood. V is TRBV6-5 and J is TRBJ1-2; 7 bases fit TRBD1. The source is a girl aged 2 to 9 with multiple sclerosis. CDR3 protein: CASSYRGQRNGYTF. The CDR3 region has the DNA TGTGCCAGCAGTTACCGGGGACAGAGGAATGGCTACACCTTC.